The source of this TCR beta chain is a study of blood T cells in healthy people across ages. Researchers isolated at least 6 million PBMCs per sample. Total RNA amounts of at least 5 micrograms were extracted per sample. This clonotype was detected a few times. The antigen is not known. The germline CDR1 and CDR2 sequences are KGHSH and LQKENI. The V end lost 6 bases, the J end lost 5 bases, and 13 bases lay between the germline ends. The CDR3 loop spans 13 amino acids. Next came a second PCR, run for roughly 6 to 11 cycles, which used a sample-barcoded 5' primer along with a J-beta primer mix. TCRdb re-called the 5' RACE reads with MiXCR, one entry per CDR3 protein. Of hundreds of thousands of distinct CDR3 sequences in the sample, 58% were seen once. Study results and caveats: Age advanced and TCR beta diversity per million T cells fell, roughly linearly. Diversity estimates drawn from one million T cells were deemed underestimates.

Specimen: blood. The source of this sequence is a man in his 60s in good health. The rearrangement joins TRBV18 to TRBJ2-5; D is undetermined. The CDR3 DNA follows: TGTGCCAGCTCGAGGCGGCCCCAGGAGACCCAGTACTTC. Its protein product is CASSRRPQETQYF.